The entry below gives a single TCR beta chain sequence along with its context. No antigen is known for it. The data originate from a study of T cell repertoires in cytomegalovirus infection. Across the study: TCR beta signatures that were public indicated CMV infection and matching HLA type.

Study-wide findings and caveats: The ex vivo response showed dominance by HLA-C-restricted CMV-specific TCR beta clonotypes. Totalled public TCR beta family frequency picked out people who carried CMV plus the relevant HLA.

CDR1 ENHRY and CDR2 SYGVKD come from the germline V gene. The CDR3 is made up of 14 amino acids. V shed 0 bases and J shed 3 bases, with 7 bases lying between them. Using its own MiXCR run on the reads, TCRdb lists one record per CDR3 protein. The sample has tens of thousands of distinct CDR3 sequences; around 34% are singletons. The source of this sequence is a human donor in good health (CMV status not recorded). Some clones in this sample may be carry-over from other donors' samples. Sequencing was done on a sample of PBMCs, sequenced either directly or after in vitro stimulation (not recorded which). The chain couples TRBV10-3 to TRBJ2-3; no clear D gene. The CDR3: CAISESSVTDTQYF. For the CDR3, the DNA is TGTGCCATCAGTGAGTCGTCGGTTACAGATACGCAGTATTTT.